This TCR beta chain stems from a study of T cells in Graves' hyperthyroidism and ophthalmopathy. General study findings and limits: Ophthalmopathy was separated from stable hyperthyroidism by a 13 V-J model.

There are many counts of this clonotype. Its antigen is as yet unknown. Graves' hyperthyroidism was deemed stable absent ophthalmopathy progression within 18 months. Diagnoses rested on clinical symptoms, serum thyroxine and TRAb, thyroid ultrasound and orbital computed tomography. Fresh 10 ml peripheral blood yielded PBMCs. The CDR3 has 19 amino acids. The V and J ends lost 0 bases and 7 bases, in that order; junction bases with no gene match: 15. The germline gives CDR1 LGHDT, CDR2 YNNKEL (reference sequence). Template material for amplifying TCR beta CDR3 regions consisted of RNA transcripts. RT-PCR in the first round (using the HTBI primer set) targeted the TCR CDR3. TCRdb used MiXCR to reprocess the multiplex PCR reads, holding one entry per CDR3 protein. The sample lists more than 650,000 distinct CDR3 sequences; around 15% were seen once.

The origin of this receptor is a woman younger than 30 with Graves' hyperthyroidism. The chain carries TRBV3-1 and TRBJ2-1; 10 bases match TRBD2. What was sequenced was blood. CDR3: CASSQDFGRTSGLRNEQFF. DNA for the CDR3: TGTGCCAGCAGCCAAGATTTCGGAAGGACTAGCGGCCTTCGGAATGAGCAGTTCTTC.